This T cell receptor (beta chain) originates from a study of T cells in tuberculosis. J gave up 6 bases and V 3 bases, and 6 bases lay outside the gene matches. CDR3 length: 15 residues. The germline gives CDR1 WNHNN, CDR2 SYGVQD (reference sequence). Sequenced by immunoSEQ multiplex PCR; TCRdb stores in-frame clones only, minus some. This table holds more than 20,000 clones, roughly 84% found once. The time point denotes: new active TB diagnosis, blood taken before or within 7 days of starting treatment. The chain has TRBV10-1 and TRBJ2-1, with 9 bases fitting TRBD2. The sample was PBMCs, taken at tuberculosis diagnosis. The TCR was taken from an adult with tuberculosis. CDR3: CASSDEGLAFNEQFF. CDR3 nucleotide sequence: TGCGCCAGCAGTGATGAGGGACTAGCATTCAATGAGCAGTTCTTC.